The clone carrying this T cell receptor (beta chain) has just a few counts. Its antigen is not known. Noted treatment: about 20 received Ad26.COV2.S at low or high dose, single or two shots; 5 received placebo; per-sample allocation not given. Sampling occurred on day 63 after the first vaccine or placebo injection. This record belongs to a study of Ad26.COV2.S vaccination and SARS-CoV-2 variants. Study at large: Of the COV1001 trial arms, the Ad26.COV2.S arm included the donor.

The method was immunoSEQ multiplex PCR; TCRdb's version includes in-frame clones alone and lacks a portion of them. Seen here are roughly 420,000 clones, roughly nine tenths observed once, and the top ten hold about 2.7%. CDR3 length: 16 amino acids. Between the trimmed V and J ends, which lost 7 bases and 0 bases, there was a span of 16 bases. CDR1 is SGHTS, CDR2 YDEGEE, per germline. Study-level points and caveats: Similar non-spike TCR breadth was observed in recipients of vaccine and of placebo.

V gene TRBV5-8 combines with J gene TRBJ2-2, with TRBD2 as a possible D gene (6 bases). The material was peripheral blood, obtained in a trial of Ad26.COV2.S vaccine versus placebo. This clonotype originated in a person aged 18 to 59 who received the Ad26.COV2.S COVID-19 vaccine or a placebo. In DNA form, the CDR3 reads TGTGCCAGCCGCGAAGGGAGGTTCGCGAACACCGGGGAGCTGTTTTTT. Its translation is CASREGRFANTGELFF.